This T cell receptor (beta chain) was found in a study of blood T cells in healthy people across ages. General observations from the study: Samples with more naive T cells showed higher observed beta diversity. Higher diversity and more naive CD4+ cells were features of long-lived donors, compared to aged donors.

About this clonotype: Antigen specificity is unknown.

Germline assignment: CDR1 SQVTM and CDR2 ANQGSEA. There are 16 residues in the CDR3. The V segment lost 1 base and the J segment 4 bases; nucleotides outside the gene matches: 11. Each donor's blood draw was 7.5 to 10 milliliters of peripheral blood. With each sample, at least 5.5 micrograms of total RNA were extracted. Through a sample-barcoded 5' primer and a J-beta primer mix, a second PCR was run for 7 to 11 cycles. TCRdb re-derived calls from the 5' RACE reads in MiXCR, one entry per CDR3 protein. The top ten hold about 20% of the sample, which has some 1 million distinct CDR3 sequences, under 45% seen once.

Sequenced: blood. V gene TRBV29-1 combines with J gene TRBJ2-7, with 9 bases identical to TRBD1. The receptor's source is a woman aged 60-70 years in good health. The CDR3 loop is CSVEAGGQGTFYEQYF. CDR3 nucleotides: TGCAGCGTTGAAGCGGGGGGACAGGGTACCTTTTACGAGCAGTACTTC.